The 5 T cell receptor beta chains presented below share a single source sample, sequenced in a study of shared clonotypes between healthy human individuals. The protocol was immunoSEQ multiplex PCR, while the TCRdb copy is restricted to in-frame clones and leaves out a portion. This table has 2 million to 3 million clones, over 85% appearing once. Sequenced input: naive CD4+ T cells from PBMCs. Documented subset: CD45RA+ positively selected. Receptor source: a man in his late teens or twenties in good health. Some clones in this sample may be carry-over from other donors' samples.

The chain uses TRBV18 and TRBJ2-5; 10 bases line up with TRBD2. Germline CDR1 reads KGHSH; CDR2 reads LQKENI. J gave up 9 bases and V 3 bases, and 16 bases lay outside the gene matches. The CDR3 runs 17 residues. CDR3 in amino acids: CASSPPLGLAATGPQYF. The CDR3, as DNA: TGTGCCAGCTCACCCCCACTCGGACTAGCGGCAACCGGGCCCCAGTACTTC.

This chain connects TRBV4-3 to TRBJ2-1; D tentatively fits TRBD1 or TRBD2 (5 bases each). CDR3 length equals 18 residues. Trimming took off 0 bases at V and 0 bases at J, with 15 bases between the two ends. Germline loops: CDR1 LGHNA, CDR2 YSLEER. The CDR3 here is CASSQEVEGRGSYNEQFF. CDR3 nucleotides: TGCGCCAGCAGCCAAGAGGTCGAGGGACGCGGCTCCTACAATGAGCAGTTCTTC.

About this clone: Other DNA sequences in this specimen translate into the identical CDR3. The CDR3 loop is CASSLKGGREKLFF. The CDR3 coding sequence is TGTGCCAGCAGTTTGAAGGGGGGGAGGGAAAAACTGTTTTTT. The chain joins TRBV27 to TRBJ1-4, with D maybe TRBD1 (6 bases). The CDR3 is 14 residues long. Trimming pared 3 bases from V and 8 bases from J, leaving 13 bases between. The germline CDR1 and CDR2 sequences are MNHEY and SMNVEV (reference sequence).

This clone appeared a single time. J is TRBJ2-1 and V is TRBV7-3; the match to TRBD1 covers 9 bases. V dropped 4 bases and J dropped 4; count of bases not matched to a gene: 5. The CDR3 is 15 amino acids. Germline V gene lookup returns CDR1 SGHTA and CDR2 FQGTGA. The CDR3 sequence: CASSSLGTGYNEQFF. For the CDR3, the DNA is TGTGCCAGCAGCTCACTAGGGACAGGGTACAATGAGCAGTTCTTC.

The CDR3 spells CASSDSGGDEQYF. The CDR3 DNA reads TGTGCCAGCAGCGACTCCGGCGGAGACGAGCAGTACTTC. The chain is built from TRBV2 and TRBJ2-7; D gene uncertain. Trimming stripped 6 bases from V and 5 bases from J, with 14 bases between. CDR3 length: 13 residues. The germline V gene encodes CDR1 SNHLY and CDR2 FYNNEI.